This record looks at one T cell receptor beta chain sequence and its context. What it binds is unknown. Given a much more abundant clone one base away, this may be a read error. The source of the sample is a study of beta chain features in type 1 diabetes. Study findings and constraints: All four CD4+ subsets of Type 1 diabetes patients contained TCRB CDR3s that were moderately but significantly shorter.

Expressed TCRB transcripts got sequenced, as all isolated RNA was reverse transcribed. This table comes from immunoSEQ multiplex PCR, and its TCRdb copy is limited to in-frame clones, with some not included. The sample lists approximately 600,000 clones, over 10% occurring once. This CDR3 spans 11 amino acids. CDR1 and CDR2 from the germline V gene are SGHVS and FQNEAQ. Trimming removed 2 bases from V and 5 bases from J, with 2 bases in between. In total, each donor contributed a single heparinised blood draw that averaged about 120 mL. Isolation of CD4+ naive, central memory, regulatory and stem cell-like memory cells was achieved by sorting via CD45RO/CCR7/CD25/CD127/CD95/CD27. Purities over 98% were achieved in all sorted populations.

The source of this sequence is a man younger than 45 with type 1 diabetes. The sequenced material came from naive CD4+ T cells from blood. This chain connects TRBV7-8 to TRBJ2-3; D unresolved. The CDR3 coding sequence is TGTGCCAGCAGCTTACGAGATACGCAGTATTTT. Translating gives CASSLRDTQYF.